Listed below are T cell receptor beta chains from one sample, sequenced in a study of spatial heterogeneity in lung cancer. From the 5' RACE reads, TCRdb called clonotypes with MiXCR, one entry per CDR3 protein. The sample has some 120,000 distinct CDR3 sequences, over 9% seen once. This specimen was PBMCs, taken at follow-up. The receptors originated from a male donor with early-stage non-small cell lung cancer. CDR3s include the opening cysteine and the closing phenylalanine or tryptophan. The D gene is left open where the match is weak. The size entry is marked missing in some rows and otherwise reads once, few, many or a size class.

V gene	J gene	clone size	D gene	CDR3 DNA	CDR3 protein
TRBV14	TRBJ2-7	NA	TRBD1	TGTGCCAGCAGCCAGTACGGGACAGCTGCTGAGCAGTACTTC	CASSQYGTAAEQYF
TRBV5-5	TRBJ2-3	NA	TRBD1	TGTGCCAGCAGCCCGGGACAGGACACAGATACGCAGTATTTT	CASSPGQDTDTQYF
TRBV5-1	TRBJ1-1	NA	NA	TGCGCCAGCAGCTTCTTCAGACAGCGGCCGGGCGAAGCTTTCTTT	CASSFFRQRPGEAFF
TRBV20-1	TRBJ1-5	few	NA	TGCAGTGCTAGAGTTGAGCAGGGCAATAATCAGCCCCAGCATTTT	CSARVEQGNNQPQHF
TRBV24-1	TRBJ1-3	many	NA	TGTGCCACCAGGGACAGCTCTGGAAACACCATATATTTT	CATRDSSGNTIYF
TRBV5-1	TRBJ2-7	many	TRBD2	TGCGCCAGCAGTGGCGGGGGGCCCAGCAACGAGCAGTACTTC	CASSGGGPSNEQYF
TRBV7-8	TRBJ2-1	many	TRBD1	TGTGCCAGCAGCTTTGGGGACAGGGGGCTCAATGAGCAGTTCTTC	CASSFGDRGLNEQFF
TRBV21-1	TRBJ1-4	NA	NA	TGTGCCACCAAGTTGGGACAGTCCCTAAGTCCGATTTTT	CATKLGQSLSPIF
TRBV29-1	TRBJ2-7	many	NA	TGCAGCGTTGCACAGGGTATAAGGAACGAGCAGTACTTC	CSVAQGIRNEQYF
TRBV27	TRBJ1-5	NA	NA	TGTGCCAGCAGTCAGGGAAGGCAGGGTCTCCCATATAGCAATCAGCCCCAGCATTTT	CASSQGRQGLPYSNQPQHF
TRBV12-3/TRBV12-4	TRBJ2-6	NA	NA	TGTGCCAGCAGTTTCACAGGTGATCTCGGGGCCAACGTCCTGACTTTC	CASSFTGDLGANVLTF
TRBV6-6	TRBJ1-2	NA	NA	TGTGCCAGCAAAGAAGACGGTGCTAACTATGGCTACACCTTC	CASKEDGANYGYTF
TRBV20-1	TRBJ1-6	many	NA	TGCAGTGCTAGAGAAATACAGTCTTTGGCTCCCCTCCACTTT	CSAREIQSLAPLHF
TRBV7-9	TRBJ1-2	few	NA	TGTGCCAGCAGCTTAGGGGATAACTATGGCTACACCTTC	CASSLGDNYGYTF
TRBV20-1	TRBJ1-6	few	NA	TGCAGTGCATGGACACGCTATAATTCACCCCTCCACTTT	CSAWTRYNSPLHF
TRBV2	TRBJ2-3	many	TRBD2	TGTGCCAGCGCGACATCGGGACTAGCATCAGATACGCAGTATTTT	CASATSGLASDTQYF
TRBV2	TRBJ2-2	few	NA	TGTGCCAGCAGTGTTCACACCGGGGAGCTGTTTTTT	CASSVHTGELFF
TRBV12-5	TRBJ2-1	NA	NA	TGTGCTAGTGGTCTCGGGGTAGACTCCTACAATGAGCAGTTCTTC	CASGLGVDSYNEQFF
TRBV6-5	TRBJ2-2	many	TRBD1	TGTGCCAGCAGTTCCAAACCGACAGGGACCGGGGAGCTGTTTTTT	CASSSKPTGTGELFF
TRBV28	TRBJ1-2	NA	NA	TGTGCCAGCAGTTTAAGCTATGGCTACACCTTC	CASSLSYGYTF
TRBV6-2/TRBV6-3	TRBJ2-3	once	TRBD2	TGTGCCAGCAGAGGAAGCGGGGGGTCCCGCACAGATACGCAGTATTTT	CASRGSGGSRTDTQYF
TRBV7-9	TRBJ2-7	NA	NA	TGTGCCAGCAGCTTACAGGGACGATACTACGAGCAGTACTTC	CASSLQGRYYEQYF
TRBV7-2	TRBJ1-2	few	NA	TGTGCCAGCAGCCAGTACACAGACTATGGCTACACCTTC	CASSQYTDYGYTF
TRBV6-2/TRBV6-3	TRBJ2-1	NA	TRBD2	TGTGCCAGCGGTCTATTGGGGGGAGCGGGGGTCAATGAGCAGTTCTTC	CASGLLGGAGVNEQFF
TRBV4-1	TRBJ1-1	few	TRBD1	TGCGCCAGCAGCCATAAGGACAGGGTTTACACTGAAGCTTTCTTT	CASSHKDRVYTEAFF
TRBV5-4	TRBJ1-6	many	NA	TGTGCCAGCAGCTTGAAATCAGGGGACAATTCACCCCTCCACTTT	CASSLKSGDNSPLHF
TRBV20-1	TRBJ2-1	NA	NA	TGCAGTGCTAGGCTGGGACTGGGGGGAGATGAGCAGTTCTTC	CSARLGLGGDEQFF
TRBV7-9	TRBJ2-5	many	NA	TGTGCCAGCAGCTTGCTTTCACAGTCCGGGGAGACCCAGTACTTC	CASSLLSQSGETQYF
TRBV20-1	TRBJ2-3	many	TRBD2	TGCAGTGCTACGACTAGCGGGGGGACAGATACGCAGTATTTT	CSATTSGGTDTQYF
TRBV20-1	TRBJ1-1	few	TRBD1	TGCAGTGGCTTCAGGGGGGGGAACACTGAAGCTTTCTTT	CSGFRGGNTEAFF
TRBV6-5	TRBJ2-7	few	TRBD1	TGTGCCAGCATGACTCCCGGACAGGGAACAACCGAGCAGTACTTC	CASMTPGQGTTEQYF
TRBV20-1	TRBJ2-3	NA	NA	TGCAGTGCTAGAGAGGCAGGGAACACAGATACGCAGTATTTT	CSAREAGNTDTQYF
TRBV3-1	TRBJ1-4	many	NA	TGTGCCAGCAGCCAAGAAGGGTGGAATGAAAAACTGTTTTTT	CASSQEGWNEKLFF
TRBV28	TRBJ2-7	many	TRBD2	TGTGCCAGCAATAAATTCGGCGGGGGGGCCTACGAGCAGTACTTC	CASNKFGGGAYEQYF
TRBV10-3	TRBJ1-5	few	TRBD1	TGTGCCATCAGTGAGTCGTCGGGACAGGGAGGGCAGCCCCAGCATTTT	CAISESSGQGGQPQHF
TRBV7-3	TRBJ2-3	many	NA	TGTGCCAGCAGCTTATCCCCCGATACGCAGTATTTT	CASSLSPDTQYF
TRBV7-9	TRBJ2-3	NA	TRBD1	TGTGCCAGCAGGGAAGACCGGACAGGACATGCTAGCACAGATACGCAGTATTTT	CASREDRTGHASTDTQYF
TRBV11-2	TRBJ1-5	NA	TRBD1	TGTGCCAGCAGCTGGGGACAGGGAAACAATCAGCCCCAGCATTTT	CASSWGQGNNQPQHF
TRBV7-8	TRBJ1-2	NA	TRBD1	TGTGCCAGCAGCTCCACGGACAGGGGGTATGGCTACACCTTC	CASSSTDRGYGYTF
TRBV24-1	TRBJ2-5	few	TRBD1	TGTGCCACTGGGACAGGCCCATCAGAGACCCAGTACTTC	CATGTGPSETQYF
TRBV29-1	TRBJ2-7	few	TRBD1	TGCAGCGTTGCCCGCCCAGGGGGAGTGGAACGCGAGCAGTACTTC	CSVARPGGVEREQYF
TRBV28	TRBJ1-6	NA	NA	TGTGCCAGCAGTTTCAACAGTTTTAATTCACCCCTCCACTTT	CASSFNSFNSPLHF
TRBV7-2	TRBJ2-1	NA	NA	TGTGCCAGCAGCTCCTCCGGGGACCCCCGAGTCTTC	CASSSSGDPRVF
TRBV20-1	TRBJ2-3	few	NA	TGCAGTGCTCCGGGAGATACGCAGTATTTT	CSAPGDTQYF
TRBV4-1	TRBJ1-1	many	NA	TGCGCCAGCAGCCAAGAAGTCACAGCCTTGAACACTGAAGCTTTCTTT	CASSQEVTALNTEAFF
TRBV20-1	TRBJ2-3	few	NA	TGCAGTGCTAGACAGGGAACAGATACGCAGTATTTT	CSARQGTDTQYF
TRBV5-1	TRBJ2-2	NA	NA	TGCGCCAGCAGCTTTCTCCCACAGGACGGCACCGGGGAGCTGTTTTTT	CASSFLPQDGTGELFF
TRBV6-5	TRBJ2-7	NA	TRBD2	TGTGCCACGACGGGGCTAGCGGGGAACGAGCAGTACTTC	CATTGLAGNEQYF
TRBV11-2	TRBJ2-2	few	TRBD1	TGTGCCAGCAGGTGGACAGGGACTGACGGGGAGCTGTTTTTT	CASRWTGTDGELFF
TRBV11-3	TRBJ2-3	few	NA	TGTGCCAGCAGCTTAGCGAGCGGTTTCACAGATACGCAGTATTTT	CASSLASGFTDTQYF